What follows is one T cell receptor (beta chain) and its context. Its antigen is unidentified. This specimen comes from a study of identical twins. Regarding the study as a whole: Invariant T cells like MAIT and iNKT could partly confound the zero-insertion analyses.

MiXCR was run by TCRdb on the 5' RACE reads, yielding one entry per CDR3 protein. The data contain a few hundred thousand distinct CDR3 sequences, 12% to 15% of them singletons. Germline CDR1 is KGHSY and CDR2 is FQNENV. V trimming: 4 bases; J trimming: 2 bases; junction bases outside the gene matches: 11. The CDR3 length is 16 residues. Separately, the same data were catalogued under a study of yellow fever vaccine responses in identical twins.

The J gene is TRBJ2-7, the V gene TRBV16; 7 bases align to TRBD2. The clonotype comes from a woman younger than 35 in good health. Sequenced: CD4+ T cells sorted from blood. This CDR3 is CASSLSKREVTYEQYF. In DNA form, the CDR3 reads TGTGCCAGCAGCCTATCCAAACGGGAGGTTACCTACGAGCAGTACTTC.